A single sample gave rise to the 12 T cell receptor beta chains below, sequenced in a study of cytomegalovirus exposure and HLA in healthy donors. Researchers ran the PCR with 60 Vbeta and 13 Jbeta primers. The protocol was immunoSEQ multiplex PCR, while the TCRdb copy is restricted to in-frame clones and leaves out a portion. The profile shows 250,000 to 350,000 clones, approximately 90% of them singletons. Sequences were obtained from PBMCs. The receptors were gathered from a man aged 40-49 years in good health and CMV-seropositive.

CDR3 residues: CASRVTSIQETQYF. The CDR3 bases are TGCGCCAGCAGGGTGACTAGCATACAAGAGACCCAGTACTTC. The rearrangement links TRBV5-1 to TRBJ2-5; 7 bases map to TRBD2. Germline CDR1 reads SGHRS; CDR2 reads YFSETQ. V lost 5 bases, J lost 2 bases, and 6 bases stayed unmatched. This CDR3 region has 14 residues.

This chain connects TRBV28 to TRBJ2-7; 10 bases agree with TRBD2. The germline gives CDR1 MDHEN, CDR2 SYDVKM. The CDR3 has 18 residues. The ends lost 8 bases at V and 2 bases at J; junction bases unmatched: 18. Written as DNA, the CDR3 is TGTGCCAGCGGCTCCCCCTCGGCCAGCGGGAGGGCGCCCTACGAGCAGTACTTC. Translating gives CASGSPSASGRAPYEQYF.

V usage is TRBV12-2 and J usage is TRBJ2-7; the D call of TRBD2 is as the table states it, not checked on the DNA. TRBV12-2 is a recognized pseudogene. The CDR3 totals 19 residues. CDR3 sequence (DNA): TGTGCAAGTCGCTGTGCTGGGCGGGAGACCCGCCCCGTATCCTACGAGCAGTACTTC. It translates to CASRCAGRETRPVSYEQYF.

V and J are TRBV28 and TRBJ2-1, with D hard to call. The V end lost 6 bases, the J end lost 4 bases, and 10 bases lay between the germline ends. The germline V gene has CDR1 MDHEN and CDR2 SYDVKM. The CDR3 has 13 amino acids. CDR3 residues: CASSYVRYNEQFF. The CDR3 bases are TGTGCCAGCAGCTACGTACGTTACAATGAGCAGTTCTTC.

The table lists this clone with a few counts. The CDR3 spells CASSLRRVDRGPFQNQPQHF. The CDR3 DNA sequence: TGTGCCAGCAGTTTACGGCGGGTCGACAGGGGCCCATTTCAAAATCAGCCCCAGCATTTT. The rearrangement uses TRBV28 and TRBJ1-5; 8 bases are a match to TRBD1. The trim removed 2 bases at V and 4 bases at J, leaving 19 bases unmatched. This CDR3 comprises 20 residues. CDR1 and CDR2 from the germline V gene are MDHEN and SYDVKM.

The J gene is TRBJ2-5, the V gene TRBV7-2, with a weak D call TRBD1 (8 bases). The CDR3 extends over 13 amino acids. V was pared by 11 bases and J by 4 bases, with 17 bases between. Germline values: CDR1 SGHTA, CDR2 FQGNSA. The CDR3 DNA reads as TGTGCCTACAGGGGGAGGGCCGGAGAGACCCAGTACTTC. This gives the protein CAYRGRAGETQYF.

The V call is TRBV27, the J call TRBJ1-2; D is undetermined. The CDR3 covers 14 residues. Germline CDR1 and CDR2: MNHEY and SMNVEV (reference sequence). V was cut by 2 bases and J by 2 bases, with 9 bases left in between. The CDR3: CASSLRSSNYGYTF. The CDR3 DNA sequence: TGTGCCAGCAGTTTACGGTCGTCGAACTATGGCTACACCTTC.

This chain connects TRBV6-5 to TRBJ2-7, with a weak D call TRBD1 (6 bases). This CDR3 region has 14 residues. Germline CDR1 reads MNHEY; CDR2 reads SVGAGI. Trimming pared 6 bases from V and 7 bases from J, leaving 19 bases between. CDR3 amino acids: CASRSQGLGREQYF. In nucleotides, the CDR3 is TGTGCCAGCAGGTCACAGGGTCTAGGACGGGAGCAGTACTTC.

CDR3 sequence (DNA): TGCGCCAGCAGCTTGGGGGGGGAGTGGGCCTTCACAGATACGCAGTATTTT. Translating it yields CASSLGGEWAFTDTQYF. J is TRBJ2-3 and V is TRBV5-1; weak D call: TRBD2 (6 bases). The CDR3 is 17 residues long. V was clipped by 0 bases and J by 2 bases, with 16 bases between them. The germline gives CDR1 SGHRS, CDR2 YFSETQ.

The chain combines TRBV11-2 with TRBJ1-1; unclear D gene. The CDR3 length is 15 residues. Looked up from germline, CDR1 is SGHAT and CDR2 is FQNNGV. With 7 bases removed from V and 0 bases from J, the gap between germline ends came to 15 bases. The chain's CDR3 is CASKNRGLMNTEAFF. Here the CDR3 DNA reads TGTGCCAGCAAAAACCGCGGGTTAATGAACACTGAAGCTTTCTTT.

V gene TRBV2 combines with J gene TRBJ2-7, with 12 bases matching TRBD2. Per germline, CDR1 SNHLY and CDR2 FYNNEI. J gave up 7 bases and V 9 bases, and 7 bases lay outside the gene matches. CDR3 length: 13 amino acids. This CDR3 is CARGGTSGWEQYF. The CDR3 DNA sequence: TGTGCCAGAGGAGGGACTAGCGGGTGGGAGCAGTACTTC.

This rearrangement joins TRBV6-1 to TRBJ1-2; D is perhaps TRBD1 (5 bases). V lost 7 bases, J lost 0 bases, and 15 bases lay in between. The germline CDR1 and CDR2 sequences are MNHNS and SASEGT. CDR3 length: 15 residues. CDR3 in DNA: TGTGCCAGCAAAAAGCCAGGGATAACTAACTATGGCTACACCTTC. Translation gives CASKKPGITNYGYTF.